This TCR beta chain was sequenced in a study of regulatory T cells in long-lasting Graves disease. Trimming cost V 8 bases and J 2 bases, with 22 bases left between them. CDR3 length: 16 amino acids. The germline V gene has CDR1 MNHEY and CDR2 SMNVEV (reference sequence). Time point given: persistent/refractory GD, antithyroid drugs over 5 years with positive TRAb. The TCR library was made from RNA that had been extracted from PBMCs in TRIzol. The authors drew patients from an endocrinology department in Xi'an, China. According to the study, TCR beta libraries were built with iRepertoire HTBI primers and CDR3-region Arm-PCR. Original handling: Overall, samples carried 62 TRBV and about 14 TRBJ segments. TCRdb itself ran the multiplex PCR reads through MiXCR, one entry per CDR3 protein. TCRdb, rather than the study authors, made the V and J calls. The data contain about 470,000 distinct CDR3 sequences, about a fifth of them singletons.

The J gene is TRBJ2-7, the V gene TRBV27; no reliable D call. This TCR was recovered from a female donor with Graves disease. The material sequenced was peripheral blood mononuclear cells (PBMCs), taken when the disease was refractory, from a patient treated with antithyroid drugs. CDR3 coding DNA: TGTGCCAGCTGTACGATAAGTTTATCATATCCCTACGAGCAGTACTTC. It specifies CASCTISLSYPYEQYF.